This T cell receptor (beta chain) was captured in a study of cytomegalovirus exposure and HLA in healthy donors (dated by TCRdb to 2015 to 2018). Concerning the study at large: The 500 to 800 repertoires of the first cohort and the 95 to 150 validation repertoires were produced on the same platform, according to a later analysis. The aim of the study was to test whether cataloging public T cell receptors could identify signatures of past pathogen exposure. Along with the roughly 610-subject first cohort, a separate validation cohort of over a hundred different subjects was used. To predict cytomegalovirus infection status, the study combined high-throughput TCR immunosequencing, statistical association of individual TCRs with disease status, and machine learning. Summary of the overall study and its limitations: The authors suggested that the approach could potentially be generalized to other disease states and immunological phenotypes. The study listed 150 to 200 TCR beta chains as associated with cytomegalovirus. Three of the identified cytomegalovirus-associated TCR beta chains were confirmed in vitro to be specific for cytomegalovirus antigens. The classifier was reported to diagnose cytomegalovirus status with high specificity and sensitivity in both the original and validation cohorts. Across donors, most TCR sequences were observed very rarely, whereas some public TCRs were present in many individuals. In a later analysis, TCRs clustered in the first cohort were found to also tend to co-occur in the roughly 130 validation repertoires, with over 90% of cluster scores above 0. All 110 or so repertoires were used to score co-occurrence in the validation cohort in a later analysis, because that analysis had no HLA typing for the cohort.

V is trimmed back by 0 bases and J by 2 bases, and the junction contains 2 bases that no gene match accounts for. Per the germline V gene, SGDLS is the CDR1 and YYNGEE is the CDR2. Including the terminal cysteine and phenylalanine, the CDR3 comprises 15 residues. The read is trimmed to its CDR3 DNA, 45 bases read in frame from base 1. The donors belonged to the validation cohort of approximately 130 subjects, which was separate from the roughly 670-subject first cohort. Receptor libraries were prepared by the immunoSEQ multiplex PCR assay. As for how the authors treated the data: To diagnose cytomegalovirus status from the catalog of TCR beta chain sequences, a statistical classification framework was built. This is the immuneACCESS table as TCRdb keeps it, with only in-frame sequences that have V and J called. A part of the clones is gone; compared with another copy, unresolved V genes explain less than half, and the rest is unexplained. V, J and clone size are those of that table, while D and trimming were read from the DNA. The sample profile shows around 300,000 clones; around nine tenths of them were found once. Approximately 0.88% of the sample is held by the ten biggest clonotypes.

Notes on this clone: It lacks a known antigen. Per-base qualities were not stored, and no clone one base away is much larger.

The specimen sequenced was PBMCs. This receptor was identified in a woman younger than 35 in good health and CMV-seronegative. The rearranged chain carries TRBV9 and TRBJ2-3; 8 bases in between match TRBD2. The nucleotide sequence reads as follows: TGTGCCAGCAGCGTAGCCGGGAGGGCCACAGATACGCAGTATTTT. It specifies CASSVAGRATDTQYF.